The 2 T cell receptor beta chains presented below share a single source sample, sequenced in a study of T-cell reconstitution after alpha-beta-depleted transplantation in children. A TCRbeta library incorporating unique molecular identifiers was prepared. TCRdb redid the calling of the PCR reads with MiXCR, one entry per CDR3 protein. Here the sample spans a few hundred thousand distinct CDR3 sequences, about 40% being singletons. Sequencing was performed on PBMCs, taken before TCRalphabeta/CD19-depleted stem cell transplant. Source of these receptors: a girl aged 2 to 10 with aplastic anemia, due to receive a stem cell transplant.

The chain has TRBV7-2 and TRBJ2-1; TRBD2 aligns across 11 bases. J was trimmed by 5 bases and V by 5 bases; bases with no gene match: 8. The CDR3 length is 16 residues. Looked up from germline, CDR1 is SGHTA and CDR2 is FQGNSA. As DNA, the CDR3 is TGTGCCAGCAGCCCCGTGGGACTAGCGGTGGACAATGAGCAGTTCTTC. Amino acid sequence: CASSPVGLAVDNEQFF.

This clonotype was counted a few times. The gene calls are TRBV2 and TRBJ1-1; 8 bases fit TRBD1. The V gene's germline CDR1 is SNHLY and CDR2 FYNNEI. The CDR3 is 16 amino acids. J lost 1 base, V lost 5 bases, and 9 bases had no gene match. CDR3 bases: TGTGCCAGCAGTTACCGGGGGACAGGTCCGAACACTGAAGCTTTCTTT. Translated, it gives CASSYRGTGPNTEAFF.